Shown below are 9 T cell receptor beta chains from a single sample sequenced in a study of shared clonotypes between healthy human individuals. Produced via immunoSEQ multiplex PCR; TCRdb's table is partial and in-frame only. Here the sample spans 550,000 to 600,000 clones, around three quarters being singletons. Sequencing was done on a sample of PBMCs. Receptor source: a woman aged 40 to 49 in good health. Some clones in this sample may be carry-over from other donors' samples.

CDR3 nucleotides: TGTGCCAGCAGCAAAAACGGGGGGAGACAGCCCCAGCATTTT. Translating it yields CASSKNGGRQPQHF. The J gene is TRBJ1-5, the V gene TRBV21-1. TRBV21-1 has pseudogene status. The CDR3 is 14 amino acids.

The genes are TRBV7-3 and TRBJ2-2; 8 bases map to TRBD2. The length of the CDR3 is 18 residues. Trimming cost V 0 bases and J 5 bases; bases outside gene matches: 11. Germline loops: CDR1 SGHTA, CDR2 FQGTGA. The CDR3 DNA is TGTGCCAGCAGCTTAACTTACGGGAGGGACGTCGGGACCGGGGAGCTGTTTTTT. Translating gives CASSLTYGRDVGTGELFF.

The V gene is TRBV6-1, the J gene TRBJ1-5; no clear D gene. With 8 bases removed from V and 1 base from J, the gap between germline ends came to 9 bases. The CDR3 is 13 residues long. The germline CDR1 and CDR2 sequences are MNHNS and SASEGT. DNA for the CDR3: TGTGCCAGCTCGGACGGCAGCAATCAGCCCCAGCATTTT. It yields the protein CASSDGSNQPQHF.

This sequence joins TRBV30 and TRBJ2-7; 8 nucleotides agree with TRBD1. There are 13 residues in the CDR3. Losses at the gene ends were 8 bases for V and 0 bases for J; bases not matched to a gene: 6. Per germline, CDR1 GTSNPN and CDR2 SVGIG (reference sequence). CDR3 protein: CAGTGPSSYEQYF. Written as DNA, the CDR3 is TGTGCCGGGACAGGACCCAGCTCCTACGAGCAGTACTTC.

This clone was seen only a few times. The genes are TRBV5-6 and TRBJ1-2; tentative D call: TRBD1 (5 bases). This CDR3 spans 13 amino acids. Trimming stripped 1 base from V and 14 bases from J, with 18 bases between. Germline loops: CDR1 SGHDT, CDR2 YYEEEE. The DNA of the CDR3 is TGTGCCAGCAGCTTGCGCCGGGACCGAGGTAGTACCTTC. This encodes CASSLRRDRGSTF.

V and J are TRBV2 and TRBJ2-1; 10 positions agree with TRBD2. This CDR3 has 15 residues. With 6 bases clipped from V and 2 bases from J, the junction kept 4 bases outside the gene matches. Germline lookup yields CDR1 SNHLY and CDR2 FYNNEI. CDR3 loop: CASRLAGAPYNEQFF. DNA for the CDR3: TGTGCCAGCAGGCTAGCGGGAGCGCCCTACAATGAGCAGTTCTTC. Full variable domain (rest looked up from reference TRBV2 and TRBJ2-1): EPEVTQTPSHQVTQMGQEVILRCVPISNHLYFYWYRQILGQKVEFLVSFYNNEISEKSEIFDDQFSVERPDGSNFTLKIRSTKLEDSAMYFCASRLAGAPYNEQFFGPGTRLTVL.

The V call is TRBV11-2, the J call TRBJ2-1; a possible D gene is TRBD1 (6 bases). V lost 5 bases to trimming and J lost 8 bases, with 25 bases between them. Germline V gene data show CDR1 as SGHAT and CDR2 as FQNNGV. This CDR3 is 17 amino acids long. This CDR3 is CASSTGTFEQFWDEQFF. The CDR3 DNA reads TGTGCCAGCAGCACAGGGACGTTCGAGCAGTTTTGGGATGAGCAGTTCTTC.

V is TRBV15 and J is TRBJ1-1, with D possibly being TRBD1 (5 bases). V dropped 0 bases and J dropped 11 bases, with 16 bases sitting between them. Germline V lookup: CDR1 LNHNV, CDR2 YYDKDF (reference sequence). The CDR3 spans 14 residues. The CDR3 sequence: CATSRDLGEVLAFF. DNA of the CDR3: TGTGCCACCAGCAGAGATCTGGGGGAGGTCCTCGCTTTCTTT.

The V gene is TRBV4-2, the J gene TRBJ1-2; possible D gene TRBD1, 6 bases. The CDR3 length is 14 residues. Trimming stripped 0 bases from V and 4 bases from J, with 9 bases between. Germline loops: CDR1 LGHNA, CDR2 YNFKEQ. The CDR3 sequence: CASSQEQGTYGYTF. DNA for the CDR3: TGTGCCAGCAGCCAAGAACAGGGAACCTATGGCTACACCTTC.